A selection of T cell receptor beta chains follows, all from one sample in a study of cytomegalovirus exposure and HLA in healthy donors. Assay: immunoSEQ multiplex PCR; the TCRdb copy retains only in-frame clones and omits some. This sample lists fewer than 35,000 clones; its ten largest clones have roughly 5%. Sequencing used PBMCs. The receptors were sampled from a female donor in good health and CMV-seronegative. CDR3s include the opening cysteine and the closing phenylalanine or tryptophan. Each record gives: J gene, D gene, V gene, clone size, CDR3 protein, CDR3 DNA. A D gene is named only where the DNA matches it firmly. Clone size is given for some rows only: seen once, a few or many times, or a class if the clone is expanded.

j_call: TRBJ2-3
d_call: NA
v_call: TRBV7-6
clone_size: NA
cdr3_aa: CASTFTGGFRDTQYF
cdr3_nt: TGTGCCAGCACCTTTACGGGGGGCTTTAGGGATACGCAGTATTTT

j_call: TRBJ1-6
d_call: NA
v_call: TRBV19
clone_size: NA
cdr3_aa: CASSIDRPDNSPLHF
cdr3_nt: TGTGCCAGTAGTATAGATCGTCCGGATAATTCACCCCTCCACTTT

j_call: TRBJ2-2
d_call: TRBD2
v_call: TRBV2
clone_size: NA
cdr3_aa: CASMGTSGGAATGELFF
cdr3_nt: TGTGCCAGCATGGGGACTAGCGGGGGGGCCGCCACCGGGGAGCTGTTTTTT

j_call: TRBJ2-3
d_call: TRBD1
v_call: TRBV19
clone_size: NA
cdr3_aa: CASSVRDRVADTQYF
cdr3_nt: TGTGCCAGTAGTGTCCGGGACAGGGTTGCAGATACGCAGTATTTT

j_call: TRBJ1-4
d_call: TRBD1
v_call: TRBV6-1
clone_size: NA
cdr3_aa: CASSAGQGREKLFF
cdr3_nt: TGTGCCAGCAGCGCGGGACAGGGGCGGGAAAAACTGTTTTTT

j_call: TRBJ1-5
d_call: NA
v_call: TRBV28
clone_size: NA
cdr3_aa: CASSIQVRNQPQHF
cdr3_nt: TGTGCCAGCAGTATACAGGTACGCAATCAGCCCCAGCATTTT

j_call: TRBJ1-6
d_call: NA
v_call: TRBV19
clone_size: NA
cdr3_aa: CASSMRDSPLHF
cdr3_nt: TGTGCCAGTAGTATGAGGGATTCACCCCTCCACTTT

j_call: TRBJ2-5
d_call: NA
v_call: TRBV19
clone_size: NA
cdr3_aa: CASSSFRGAVETQYF
cdr3_nt: TGTGCCAGTAGTTCGTTTCGGGGGGCGGTTGAGACCCAGTACTTC

j_call: TRBJ1-6
d_call: NA
v_call: TRBV25-1
clone_size: NA
cdr3_aa: CASSGAGNNYNSPLHF
cdr3_nt: TGTGCCAGCAGTGGGGCCGGAAACAACTATAATTCACCCCTCCACTTT

j_call: TRBJ1-4
d_call: NA
v_call: TRBV30
clone_size: NA
cdr3_aa: CAWSRITGSTNEKLFF
cdr3_nt: TGTGCCTGGAGCAGAATAACAGGGTCAACTAATGAAAAACTGTTTTTT

j_call: TRBJ2-2
d_call: TRBD2
v_call: TRBV9
clone_size: NA
cdr3_aa: CASSVVRGVGELFF
cdr3_nt: TGTGCCAGCAGCGTAGTTCGGGGGGTCGGGGAGCTGTTTTTT

j_call: TRBJ2-5
d_call: NA
v_call: TRBV11-3
clone_size: NA
cdr3_aa: CASSLGWSSGETQYF
cdr3_nt: TGTGCCAGCAGCTTAGGTTGGTCCTCGGGAGAGACCCAGTACTTC

j_call: TRBJ1-5
d_call: NA
v_call: TRBV6-1
clone_size: NA
cdr3_aa: CASSESGPSNQPQHF
cdr3_nt: TGTGCCAGCAGTGAATCAGGGCCTAGCAATCAGCCCCAGCATTTT

j_call: TRBJ1-1
d_call: TRBD1
v_call: TRBV7-3
clone_size: NA
cdr3_aa: CASSPRQGAAEAFF
cdr3_nt: TGTGCCAGCAGCCCCAGACAGGGGGCCGCTGAAGCTTTCTTT

j_call: TRBJ2-3
d_call: NA
v_call: TRBV10-1
clone_size: NA
cdr3_aa: CASSVPDYNTQYF
cdr3_nt: TGCGCCAGCAGTGTACCGGACTATAATACGCAGTATTTT

j_call: TRBJ1-2
d_call: NA
v_call: TRBV6-5
clone_size: NA
cdr3_aa: CASSYSNSLYGYTF
cdr3_nt: TGTGCCAGCAGTTACTCGAACAGCCTCTATGGCTACACCTTC

j_call: TRBJ2-3
d_call: NA
v_call: TRBV5-1
clone_size: NA
cdr3_aa: CASSLTSRIYDTQYF
cdr3_nt: TGCGCCAGCAGCTTAACTTCCCGTATTTACGATACGCAGTATTTT

j_call: TRBJ2-7
d_call: TRBD1
v_call: TRBV7-2
clone_size: NA
cdr3_aa: CASKQGAQMAYEQYF
cdr3_nt: TGTGCCAGCAAACAGGGGGCGCAGATGGCCTACGAGCAGTACTTC

j_call: TRBJ1-1
d_call: NA
v_call: TRBV5-6
clone_size: NA
cdr3_aa: CASRGALGTEAFF
cdr3_nt: TGTGCCAGCAGGGGGGCACTGGGCACTGAAGCTTTCTTT

j_call: TRBJ2-3
d_call: TRBD1
v_call: TRBV6-4
clone_size: NA
cdr3_aa: CASSLGQGADTQYF
cdr3_nt: TGTGCCAGCAGTTTGGGACAGGGGGCAGATACGCAGTATTTT

j_call: TRBJ2-7
d_call: TRBD1
v_call: TRBV29-1
clone_size: NA
cdr3_aa: CSVEGQGYEQYF
cdr3_nt: TGCAGCGTTGAGGGACAGGGCTACGAGCAGTACTTC

j_call: TRBJ2-7
d_call: TRBD1
v_call: TRBV11-2
clone_size: NA
cdr3_aa: CASSLGDRGGEQYF
cdr3_nt: TGTGCCAGCAGCTTAGGAGACAGGGGGGGCGAGCAGTACTTC

j_call: TRBJ2-4
d_call: TRBD1
v_call: TRBV18
clone_size: NA
cdr3_aa: CASSDRGNIQYF
cdr3_nt: TGTGCCAGCTCCGACAGGGGAAACATTCAGTACTTC

j_call: TRBJ2-1
d_call: TRBD2
v_call: TRBV7-9
clone_size: NA
cdr3_aa: CASSSGASGVSYNEQFF
cdr3_nt: TGTGCCAGCAGCTCCGGGGCTAGCGGGGTCTCCTACAATGAGCAGTTCTTC

j_call: TRBJ1-2
d_call: TRBD1
v_call: TRBV28
clone_size: NA
cdr3_aa: CASSGDRGTAYGYTF
cdr3_nt: TGTGCCAGCAGTGGGGACAGGGGGACCGCCTATGGCTACACCTTC

j_call: TRBJ1-4
d_call: NA
v_call: TRBV7-6
clone_size: NA
cdr3_aa: CASSLVGGDFGGEKLFF
cdr3_nt: TGTGCCAGCAGCTTAGTAGGGGGGGATTTCGGTGGTGAAAAACTGTTTTTT

j_call: TRBJ2-1
d_call: NA
v_call: TRBV14
clone_size: NA
cdr3_aa: CASSPTSRGRHNEQFF
cdr3_nt: TGTGCCAGCAGCCCGACTAGCCGGGGGCGGCACAATGAGCAGTTCTTC

j_call: TRBJ2-5
d_call: TRBD1
v_call: TRBV5-1
clone_size: NA
cdr3_aa: CASSLQTGSGQETQYF
cdr3_nt: TGCGCCAGCAGCTTGCAGACAGGGAGCGGACAAGAGACCCAGTACTTC

j_call: TRBJ1-4
d_call: TRBD1
v_call: TRBV28
clone_size: NA
cdr3_aa: CASSTPTGRSTNEKLFF
cdr3_nt: TGTGCCAGCAGCACCCCGACAGGGAGATCAACTAATGAAAAACTGTTTTTT

j_call: TRBJ2-7
d_call: NA
v_call: TRBV25-1
clone_size: NA
cdr3_aa: CASSESKGQLSYEQYF
cdr3_nt: TGTGCCAGCAGTGAATCCAAAGGACAGTTATCCTACGAGCAGTACTTC

j_call: TRBJ1-1
d_call: NA
v_call: TRBV7-9
clone_size: medium-sized
cdr3_aa: CASSSPLNRDTEAFF
cdr3_nt: TGTGCCAGCAGCTCCCCCCTAAACCGGGACACTGAAGCTTTCTTT

j_call: TRBJ2-3
d_call: TRBD2
v_call: TRBV5-1
clone_size: NA
cdr3_aa: CASSLGGGNTDTQYF
cdr3_nt: TGCGCCAGCAGCTTGGGCGGGGGAAACACAGATACGCAGTATTTT

j_call: TRBJ1-1
d_call: TRBD1
v_call: TRBV14
clone_size: NA
cdr3_aa: CASSRQGSTNTEAFF
cdr3_nt: TGTGCCAGCAGCCGACAGGGTTCTACGAACACTGAAGCTTTCTTT

j_call: TRBJ1-1
d_call: NA
v_call: TRBV29-1
clone_size: NA
cdr3_aa: CSVGRDMNTEAFF
cdr3_nt: TGCAGCGTCGGCAGGGACATGAACACTGAAGCTTTCTTT

j_call: TRBJ2-3
d_call: NA
v_call: TRBV6-5
clone_size: NA
cdr3_aa: CASSKTGIRTDTQYF
cdr3_nt: TGTGCCAGCAGCAAAACAGGGATAAGGACAGATACGCAGTATTTT

j_call: TRBJ2-7
d_call: NA
v_call: TRBV28
clone_size: NA
cdr3_aa: CASTLKSYEQYF
cdr3_nt: TGTGCCAGCACCCTAAAGAGCTACGAGCAGTACTTC

j_call: TRBJ2-7
d_call: NA
v_call: TRBV7-8
clone_size: NA
cdr3_aa: CASTGPGYEQYF
cdr3_nt: TGTGCCAGCACCGGACCGGGGTACGAGCAGTACTTC

j_call: TRBJ2-2
d_call: TRBD1
v_call: TRBV18
clone_size: NA
cdr3_aa: CASSLSGGRNTGELFF
cdr3_nt: TGTGCCAGCTCACTATCAGGGGGCAGAAACACCGGGGAGCTGTTTTTT

j_call: TRBJ1-1
d_call: NA
v_call: TRBV23-1
clone_size: NA
cdr3_aa: CASSHGEGNTEAFF
cdr3_nt: TGCGCCAGCAGTCACGGTGAGGGAAACACTGAAGCTTTCTTT

j_call: TRBJ1-5
d_call: NA
v_call: TRBV15
clone_size: NA
cdr3_aa: CATSRDFLVRGNQPQHF
cdr3_nt: TGTGCCACCAGCAGAGATTTTTTGGTGCGGGGGAATCAGCCCCAGCATTTT

j_call: TRBJ2-3
d_call: NA
v_call: TRBV4-1
clone_size: NA
cdr3_aa: CASSPGTDTQYF
cdr3_nt: TGCGCCAGCAGCCCCGGGACAGATACGCAGTATTTT

j_call: TRBJ1-4
d_call: TRBD1
v_call: TRBV28
clone_size: NA
cdr3_aa: CASTLTGGGGINEKLFF
cdr3_nt: TGTGCCAGCACCTTAACAGGGGGCGGGGGAATTAATGAAAAACTGTTTTTT

j_call: TRBJ2-7
d_call: TRBD1
v_call: TRBV28
clone_size: NA
cdr3_aa: CASTFGTAGRKYF
cdr3_nt: TGTGCCAGCACATTTGGGACAGCCGGTCGGAAGTACTTC

j_call: TRBJ2-7
d_call: TRBD2
v_call: TRBV28
clone_size: NA
cdr3_aa: CASSLPGAAGGEQYF
cdr3_nt: TGTGCCAGCAGTTTGCCGGGGGCAGCGGGGGGCGAGCAGTACTTC

j_call: TRBJ2-5
d_call: NA
v_call: TRBV5-1
clone_size: NA
cdr3_aa: CASSLTVPMEETQYF
cdr3_nt: TGCGCCAGCAGCCTGACAGTTCCTATGGAAGAGACCCAGTACTTC

j_call: TRBJ2-1
d_call: TRBD2
v_call: TRBV7-2
clone_size: NA
cdr3_aa: CASSSMGGSGGLSYNEQFF
cdr3_nt: TGTGCCAGCAGCTCCATGGGGGGTAGCGGGGGGCTCTCCTACAATGAGCAGTTCTTC

j_call: TRBJ2-2
d_call: NA
v_call: TRBV7-9
clone_size: NA
cdr3_aa: CASSFLYRGELFF
cdr3_nt: TGTGCCAGCAGCTTCCTATACAGAGGGGAGCTGTTTTTT

j_call: TRBJ2-3
d_call: NA
v_call: TRBV7-3
clone_size: NA
cdr3_aa: CASSLDRLTDTQYF
cdr3_nt: TGTGCCAGCAGCTTGGACAGACTCACAGATACGCAGTATTTT